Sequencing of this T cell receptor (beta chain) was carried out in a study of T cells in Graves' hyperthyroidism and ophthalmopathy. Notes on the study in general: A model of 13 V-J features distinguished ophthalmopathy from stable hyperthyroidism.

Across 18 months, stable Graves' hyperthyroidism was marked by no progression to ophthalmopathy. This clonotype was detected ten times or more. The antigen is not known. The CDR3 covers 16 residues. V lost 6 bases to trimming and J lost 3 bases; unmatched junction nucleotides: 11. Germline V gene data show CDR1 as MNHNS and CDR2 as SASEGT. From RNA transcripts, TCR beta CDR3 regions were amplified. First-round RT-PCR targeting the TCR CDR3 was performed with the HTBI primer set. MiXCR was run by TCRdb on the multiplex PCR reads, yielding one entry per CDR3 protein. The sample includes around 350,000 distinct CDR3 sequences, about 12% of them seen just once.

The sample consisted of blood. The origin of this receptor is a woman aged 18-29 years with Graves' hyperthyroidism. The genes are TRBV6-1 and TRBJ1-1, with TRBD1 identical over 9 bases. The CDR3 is CASRPLQGAGDTEAFF. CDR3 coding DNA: TGTGCCAGCAGACCATTACAGGGGGCTGGAGACACTGAAGCTTTCTTT.